This is a list of T cell receptor beta chains from one sample in a study of CD8+ T cells in alopecia areata. Clones were read by immunoSEQ multiplex PCR, and TCRdb kept only the in-frame ones, dropping some. The data contain over 150,000 clones, roughly 63% of them singletons. Sequences were derived from CD4+ T cells sorted from blood, sampled at week 0. Receptors were obtained from a human donor with alopecia areata. The CDR3 runs from the conserved cysteine through the conserved F or W. A D gene is named only where the DNA matches it firmly. Clone size is not always given. Where it is, it says once, few, many or a class for expanded clones.

D | length | J | size | V | CDR3 | DNA
NA | 15 | TRBJ2-1 | few | TRBV29-1 | CSAAMDSLRYNEQFF | TGCAGCGCCGCAATGGACAGTTTACGATACAATGAGCAGTTCTTC
TRBD1 | 15 | TRBJ1-2 | NA | TRBV9 | CASSAGQGAGFGYTF | TGTGCCAGCAGCGCTGGACAGGGGGCTGGGTTTGGCTACACCTTC
NA | 16 | TRBJ2-3 | NA | TRBV6-1 | CASSDVAGFHTDTQYF | TGTGCCAGCAGTGATGTCGCGGGATTTCACACAGATACGCAGTATTTT
NA | 11 | TRBJ1-4 | NA | TRBV19 | CASGPDEKLFF | TGTGCCAGTGGCCCTGATGAAAAACTGTTTTTT
NA | 11 | TRBJ2-7 | NA | TRBV30 | CAWSVGGDQYF | TGTGCCTGGAGTGTAGGAGGGGACCAGTACTTC
NA | 19 | TRBJ2-6 | NA | TRBV15 | CATSRGEFRGAAGANVLTF | TGTGCCACCAGCAGAGGAGAATTTCGAGGGGCTGCTGGGGCCAACGTCCTGACTTTC
NA | 13 | TRBJ2-5 | NA | TRBV29-1 | CSVGLRGPQTQYF | TGCAGCGTTGGGCTGCGGGGGCCGCAGACCCAGTACTTC
NA | 17 | TRBJ2-1 | NA | TRBV6-1 | CASSARSSASSYNEQFF | TGTGCCAGCAGTGCCCGCTCTAGCGCTAGCTCCTACAATGAGCAGTTCTTC
NA | 15 | TRBJ1-2 | NA | TRBV9 | CASSVEAGINYGYTF | TGTGCCAGCAGCGTAGAAGCAGGGATAAACTATGGCTACACCTTC
TRBD2 | 15 | TRBJ2-5 | once | TRBV15 | CATQPGLADSETQYF | TGTGCCACCCAGCCGGGACTAGCCGATTCGGAGACCCAGTACTTC
NA | 11 | TRBJ2-7 | NA | TRBV23-1 | CATRSSYEQYF | TGCGCCACCCGTAGTTCCTACGAGCAGTACTTC
NA | 13 | TRBJ2-5 | NA | TRBV29-1 | CSVLRQTQETQYF | TGCAGCGTTCTTAGACAGACCCAAGAGACCCAGTACTTC
TRBD1 | 16 | TRBJ1-1 | NA | TRBV25-1 | CASTGTGGVRNIEAFF | TGTGCCAGCACCGGGACAGGGGGCGTCCGGAACATTGAAGCTTTCTTT
NA | 13 | TRBJ2-7 | NA | TRBV15 | CATSRGDGGEQYF | TGTGCCACCAGCAGAGGGGACGGGGGCGAGCAGTACTTC
TRBD1 | 14 | TRBJ1-2 | NA | TRBV6-6 | CASSYSTGSDGYTF | TGTGCCAGCAGTTACTCGACAGGGTCCGATGGCTACACCTTC
NA | 13 | TRBJ2-4 | NA | TRBV5-1 | CASSLDRVNIQYF | TGCGCCAGCAGCTTGGACAGGGTAAATATTCAGTACTTC
NA | 14 | TRBJ1-2 | NA | TRBV6-6 | CASSLLQGGYGYTF | TGTGCCAGCAGCCTACTTCAAGGGGGTTATGGCTACACCTTC
NA | 14 | TRBJ1-2 | NA | TRBV29-1 | CSVPPEGVRSGYTF | TGCAGCGTCCCTCCCGAGGGGGTCCGTAGCGGCTACACCTTC
NA | 15 | TRBJ2-7 | NA | TRBV28 | CASSPTWGPTYEQYF | TGTGCCAGCAGCCCCACATGGGGGCCTACCTACGAGCAGTACTTC
TRBD1 | 13 | TRBJ2-5 | few | TRBV29-1 | CSVTGVEGETQYF | TGCAGCGTGACAGGGGTCGAAGGAGAGACCCAGTACTTC
TRBD1 | 11 | TRBJ2-7 | NA | TRBV29-1 | CSARTGQEQYF | TGCAGCGCTCGGACAGGGCAAGAGCAGTACTTC
NA | 15 | TRBJ2-3 | NA | TRBV4-3 | CASSQESLSTDTQYF | TGCGCCAGCAGCCAAGAGTCTTTGAGTACAGATACGCAGTATTTT
NA | 13 | TRBJ2-2 | NA | TRBV5-6 | CASSLGETGELFF | TGTGCCAGCAGCTTGGGTGAAACCGGGGAGCTGTTTTTT
NA | 14 | TRBJ2-3 | NA | TRBV29-1 | CSVERAGTTDTQYF | TGCAGCGTCGAGAGGGCAGGGACCACAGATACGCAGTATTTT
NA | 13 | TRBJ2-1 | NA | TRBV10-3 | CAIRGRTGDEQFF | TGTGCCATCAGGGGGAGGACCGGGGATGAGCAGTTCTTC
NA | 11 | TRBJ2-7 | NA | TRBV6-5 | CASRDVYEQYF | TGTGCCAGCAGGGACGTGTACGAGCAGTACTTC
NA | 14 | TRBJ1-1 | NA | TRBV19 | CASSIRSDPAEAFF | TGTGCCAGTAGTATTAGGTCAGACCCCGCTGAAGCTTTCTTT
TRBD2 | 13 | TRBJ2-2 | NA | TRBV27 | CASRGRDTGELFF | TGTGCCAGCAGAGGGAGGGACACCGGGGAGCTGTTTTTT
NA | 10 | TRBJ1-1 | NA | TRBV29-1 | CSVASAEAFF | TGCAGCGTTGCCAGCGCTGAAGCTTTCTTT
TRBD1 | 14 | TRBJ2-1 | NA | TRBV2 | CASSVQGAGGEQFF | TGTGCCAGCAGTGTCCAGGGGGCTGGAGGTGAGCAGTTCTTC
NA | 15 | TRBJ1-2 | NA | TRBV30 | CAWSRASGRTYGYTF | TGTGCCTGGAGTAGGGCTTCGGGACGGACCTATGGCTACACCTTC
TRBD1 | 14 | TRBJ1-5 | NA | TRBV11-2 | CASSTGTGVQPQHF | TGTGCCAGCAGCACCGGGACAGGGGTTCAGCCCCAGCATTTT
NA | 16 | TRBJ2-7 | NA | TRBV15 | CATSRDLGSATYEQYF | TGTGCCACCAGCAGAGATTTAGGCAGCGCTACCTACGAGCAGTACTTC
TRBD2 | 13 | TRBJ2-3 | NA | TRBV29-1 | CSEGGGLTDTQYF | TGCAGCGAAGGCGGGGGGCTCACAGATACGCAGTATTTT
NA | 13 | TRBJ2-7 | NA | TRBV19 | CASSQQGRGEQYF | TGTGCCAGTAGCCAACAGGGAAGGGGCGAGCAGTACTTC
NA | 11 | TRBJ1-2 | NA | TRBV30 | CAWMDSYGYTF | TGTGCCTGGATGGACAGCTATGGCTACACCTTC
TRBD2 | 18 | TRBJ2-2 | NA | TRBV2 | CASSSAGGRGRNTGELFF | TGTGCCAGCTCTAGCGCGGGGGGCAGGGGACGAAACACCGGGGAGCTGTTTTTT
NA | 14 | TRBJ1-1 | NA | TRBV30 | CAWSVLELNTEAFF | TGTGCCTGGAGTGTCTTAGAACTGAACACTGAAGCTTTCTTT
NA | 15 | TRBJ1-5 | few | TRBV28 | CASSLYRDSNQPQHF | TGTGCCAGCAGCCTCTACAGGGATAGCAATCAGCCCCAGCATTTT
NA | 14 | TRBJ2-1 | NA | TRBV30 | CAWSAPGPYNEQFF | TGTGCCTGGAGTGCTCCGGGACCCTACAATGAGCAGTTCTTC
NA | 13 | TRBJ2-6 | NA | TRBV10-3 | CASSGSGANVLTF | TGTGCCAGCTCGGGCTCTGGGGCCAACGTCCTGACTTTC
NA | 13 | TRBJ2-1 | NA | TRBV2 | CASSAGGWSEQFF | TGTGCCAGCAGCGCGGGCGGTTGGAGTGAGCAGTTCTTC
NA | 14 | TRBJ2-3 | NA | TRBV5-1 | CASSLAGGTDTQYF | TGCGCCAGCAGCTTGGCGGGGGGCACAGATACGCAGTATTTT
NA | 16 | TRBJ1-2 | many | TRBV4-3 | CASSQATVSPGYGYTF | TGCGCCAGCAGCCAAGCAACAGTTTCGCCGGGATATGGCTACACCTTC
NA | 15 | TRBJ2-5 | few | TRBV13 | CASSSRVGYQETQYF | TGTGCCAGCAGCTCCAGGGTGGGGTACCAAGAGACCCAGTACTTC
NA | 14 | TRBJ1-1 | NA | TRBV2 | CASSEQGARGEAFF | TGTGCCAGCAGTGAACAGGGAGCGAGGGGCGAAGCTTTCTTT
TRBD1 | 14 | TRBJ1-1 | once | TRBV11-2 | CASSSTGGITEAFF | TGTGCCAGCAGCTCGACAGGGGGGATAACTGAAGCTTTCTTT
NA | 16 | TRBJ1-3 | NA | TRBV6-1 | CASSDRSRGAGNTIYF | TGTGCCAGCAGTGATCGGAGCAGGGGCGCTGGAAACACCATATATTTT
NA | 15 | TRBJ2-5 | NA | TRBV9 | CASSVALRGDETQYF | TGTGCCAGCAGCGTAGCTCTGCGGGGTGATGAGACCCAGTACTTC